The 21 T cell receptor beta chains below all came from one sample that was sequenced in a study of human T cells and chemical hapten exposure. Time point described: pre-sensitization, week 0. As to treatment: therapeutic diphenylcyclopropenone sensitization with weekly scalp DPC. One entry per CDR3 protein results from TCRdb running MiXCR on the RACE reads. The sample comprises under 400,000 distinct CDR3 sequences, roughly 4.6% of which are singletons, and 2% to 3% rests with the top ten. Here the sequenced sample was whole blood, taken in connection with sensitization to the hapten diphenylcyclopropenone (DPC). The receptors derive from a woman between 45 and 65 years old with alopecia areata. Some clones in this sample may be carry-over from other donors' samples.

The gene calls are TRBV6-5 and TRBJ1-2, with D unresolved. From germline, CDR1 is MNHEY and CDR2 SVGAGI. The CDR3 runs 15 residues. The germline V and J ends were trimmed by 0 bases and 7 bases, with 15 bases remaining between them. This CDR3 reads CASSYSGGRIGGYTF. In DNA form, the CDR3 reads TGTGCCAGCAGTTACTCAGGAGGAAGAATCGGTGGCTACACCTTC.

This clonotype was observed many times. V is TRBV6-1 and J is TRBJ2-5, with D possibly TRBD2 on 6 matching bases. Trimming took off 8 bases at V and 0 bases at J, with 16 bases between the two ends. CDR3 length: 15 residues. Germline values: CDR1 MNHNS, CDR2 SASEGT. CDR3 coding DNA: TGTGCCAGCGAGGTGGCGGGACTGTACCAAGAGACCCAGTACTTC. It translates to CASEVAGLYQETQYF.

This clonotype turned up a few times. The rearrangement links TRBV20-1 to TRBJ1-1; possibly TRBD1 for D (5 bases). This CDR3 region has 13 residues. Germline V lookup: CDR1 DFQATT, CDR2 SNEGSKA (reference sequence). The V end lost 5 bases, the J end lost 1 base, and 11 bases lay between the germline ends. CDR3 DNA: TGCAGTGCTTTGGGACCGGCGAACACTGAAGCTTTCTTT. It specifies CSALGPANTEAFF.

Many counts were recorded for this clonotype. The gene calls are TRBV13 and TRBJ2-1; 9 bases fit TRBD1. The CDR3 runs to 16 residues. The V segment lost 0 bases and the J segment 6 bases; nucleotides outside the gene matches: 6. Per germline, CDR1 PRHDT and CDR2 FYEKMQ (reference sequence). Here the CDR3 reads CASSLGAGGQGNEQFF. The DNA of the CDR3 is TGTGCCAGCAGCTTAGGGGCTGGGGGACAGGGCAATGAGCAGTTCTTC.

Concerning this clonotype itself: It may be a read error: a sequence one base away is much more abundant. The V call is TRBV9, the J call TRBJ2-3; D might be TRBD1 (6 bases). The CDR3 extends over 14 amino acids. Germline-derived CDR1 and CDR2 are SGDLS and YYNGEE. The CDR3 is CASSVGWGPDTEYF. The CDR3 nucleotides read TGTGCCAGCAGCGTAGGATGGGGGCCAGATACGGAGTATTTT.

This clonotype was observed at least ten times. This chain links TRBV3-1 with TRBJ1-6; weak D call: TRBD1 (6 bases). The length of the CDR3 is 14 residues. CDR1 is LGHDT and CDR2 is YNNKEL in the germline V gene (reference sequence). The germline V and J ends were trimmed by 4 bases and 3 bases, with 7 bases remaining between them. The CDR3 DNA is TGTGCCAGCAGCCGGACAGACTATAATTCACCCCTCCACTTT. This sequence encodes CASSRTDYNSPLHF.

This clonotype was picked up many times. The chain employs TRBV21-1 and TRBJ1-1; the listed D gene, TRBD1, was not tested against the DNA. TRBV21-1 is termed a pseudogene. The CDR3 has 15 residues. CDR3 residues: CASSQRDRTNTEAFF. The CDR3 DNA is TGTGCCAGCAGCCAAAGGGACAGGACGAACACTGAAGCTTTCTTT.

This clonotype showed up just a few times. The chain is built from TRBV12-3 or TRBV12-4 and TRBJ2-7, with D unclear. The CDR3 length is 14 residues. The ends were cut back, 3 bases at V and 1 base at J, with 10 bases in the middle. The CDR3 bases are TGTGCCAGCAGTTTCAATAGGCAGTCCTACGAGCAGTACTTC. Encoded protein: CASSFNRQSYEQYF.

This chain links TRBV12-3 or TRBV12-4 with TRBJ1-1; TRBD1 aligns across 7 bases. The CDR3 runs 13 residues. The J segment lost 8 bases and the V segment lost 6 bases, leaving 9 bases of the junction unmatched. CDR3 sequence reads: CASSLLLGGEAFF. The DNA for the CDR3 is TGTGCCAGCAGCCTTCTTTTAGGGGGCGAAGCTTTCTTT.

This clonotype was seen repeatedly, ten times or more. The genes are TRBV6-1 and TRBJ2-2; tentative D call: TRBD1 (6 bases). V was pared by 5 bases and J by 3 bases, with 16 bases between. CDR3 size: 16 residues. Per the germline V gene, CDR1 is MNHNS and CDR2 is SASEGT. CDR3 sequence reads: CASSPQGEGDTGELFF. Here the CDR3 DNA reads TGTGCCAGCAGTCCTCAGGGTGAGGGGGACACCGGGGAGCTGTTTTTT.

This clonotype showed up just a few times. Here the CDR3 reads CSAPGEAVPYEQYF. Here the CDR3 DNA reads TGCAGTGCCCCAGGCGAGGCTGTTCCCTACGAGCAGTACTTC. The chain couples TRBV20-1 to TRBJ2-7, with D uncertain. The V end was cut by 6 bases, the J end by 2 bases, with 17 bases between. From germline, CDR1 is DFQATT and CDR2 SNEGSKA (reference sequence). The CDR3 is 14 amino acids.

This clonotype has a handful of counts. The V call is TRBV7-6, the J call TRBJ1-5; D is uncertain. The CDR3 consists of 15 residues. V was pared by 0 bases and J by 4 bases, with 10 bases between. Germline V lookup: CDR1 SGHVS, CDR2 FNYEAQ. In DNA form, the CDR3 reads TGTGCCAGCAGCTTAGCGGGGAGGGTGAATCAGCCCCAGCATTTT. This encodes CASSLAGRVNQPQHF.

This clonotype was observed at least ten times. This chain links TRBV7-9 with TRBJ2-3; no clear D gene. There are 11 residues in the CDR3. Germline values: CDR1 SEHNR, CDR2 FQNEAQ (reference sequence). Trimming removed 3 bases from V and 5 bases from J, with 3 bases in between. CDR3 sequence reads: CASSFVDTQYF. Here the CDR3 DNA reads TGTGCCAGCAGCTTCGTAGATACGCAGTATTTT.

The rearrangement joins TRBV5-5 to TRBJ2-1; TRBD1 agrees at 8 bases. The CDR3 covers 15 residues. Germline CDR1 and CDR2: SGHKS and YYEKEE (reference sequence). Losses at the gene ends were 7 bases for V and 6 bases for J; bases not matched to a gene: 12. This CDR3 is CASAPRTGLPNEQFF. CDR3 DNA: TGTGCCAGCGCCCCAAGGACAGGGCTTCCCAATGAGCAGTTCTTC.

This clonotype was picked up a small number of times. This chain links TRBV7-9 with TRBJ2-3; weak D call: TRBD2 (6 bases). The CDR3 covers 14 residues. CDR1 SEHNR and CDR2 FQNEAQ come from the germline V gene (reference sequence). Trimming removed 6 bases at V and 5 bases at J, with 15 bases between. CDR3 protein: CASRGGARKDTQYF. CDR3 sequence (DNA): TGTGCCAGCAGGGGGGGAGCGAGAAAAGATACGCAGTATTTT.

This clonotype was found a few times. The V and J genes are TRBV4-2 and TRBJ1-1; weak D call: TRBD1 (5 bases). The CDR3 runs to 14 residues. Germline CDR1 is LGHNA and CDR2 is YNFKEQ. Trimming stripped 7 bases from V and 4 bases from J, with 16 bases between. The CDR3 reads CASTQGRLGTEAFF. The CDR3 bases are TGTGCCAGCACCCAGGGACGCTTGGGCACTGAAGCTTTCTTT.

This clonotype was detected many times. The chain joins TRBV20-1 to TRBJ1-5; the D gene is possibly TRBD1 (6 bases). This CDR3 region has 14 residues. Germline loops: CDR1 DFQATT, CDR2 SNEGSKA (reference sequence). Trimming left V 6 bases short and J 0 bases short, with 12 bases between. In nucleotides, the CDR3 is TGCAGTGCCCGGACAGATTATAGCAATCAGCCCCAGCATTTT. It is translated as CSARTDYSNQPQHF.

This clonotype showed up many times. The chain carries TRBV20-1 and TRBJ2-1, with a weak D call TRBD2 (6 bases). The CDR3 has 16 residues. V was clipped by 2 bases and J by 9 bases, with 23 bases between them. Per the germline V gene, CDR1 is DFQATT and CDR2 is SNEGSKA (reference sequence). The CDR3 DNA sequence: TGCAGTGCTAGAATCCCCCCTGGGGCGGGGACGGTTGAGCAGTTCTTC. Its translation is CSARIPPGAGTVEQFF.

The chain links TRBV6-2 or TRBV6-3 to TRBJ2-2; TRBD2 might be the D (6 bases). Germline CDR1 is MNHEY and CDR2 is SVGEGT. Trimming stripped 7 bases from V and 6 bases from J, with 12 bases between. The CDR3 runs to 13 residues. The DNA for the CDR3 is TGTGCCAGCACCCGGGGGTTTCCCGGGGAGCTGTTTTTT. This codes for CASTRGFPGELFF.

This clonotype was detected many times. The V gene is TRBV27, the J gene TRBJ1-1; the D gene is possibly TRBD1 (5 bases). The CDR3 extends over 16 amino acids. In germline, CDR1 is MNHEY, CDR2 SMNVEV (reference sequence). Trimming shortened V by 1 base and J by 1 base, and 13 bases separated the two germline ends. CDR3 DNA: TGTGCCAGCAGTTTATTTGTCGGGGCGCCGAACACTGAAGCTTTCTTT. It specifies CASSLFVGAPNTEAFF.

This clonotype was observed a few times. The V gene is TRBV9, the J gene TRBJ1-4; 11 bases are a match to TRBD1. Trimming removed 4 bases from V and 7 bases from J; junction bases left unmatched: 6. Germline lookup yields CDR1 SGDLS and CDR2 YYNGEE. This CDR3 has 15 amino acids. CDR3 nucleotides: TGTGCCAGCAGCCCCGGACAGGGGGCCCTTGAAAAACTGTTTTTT. It is translated as CASSPGQGALEKLFF.